Following are 2 T cell receptor beta chains from one sample sequenced in a study of cytomegalovirus exposure and HLA in healthy donors. Researchers ran the PCR with 60 Vbeta and 13 Jbeta primers. TCRdb keeps only in-frame clones here, not all; method: immunoSEQ multiplex PCR. The table lists approximately 130,000 clones, 65% to 85% of them singletons. The material sequenced was PBMCs. Source of these receptors: a woman aged 40 to 50 in good health and CMV-seronegative.

This clone was found once. The rearrangement joins TRBV19 to TRBJ1-6; a weak D match, TRBD1 (6 bases). V gave up 5 bases and J gave up 7 bases, with 15 bases separating them. CDR3 length: 15 residues. CDR1 and CDR2 (germline): LNHDA, SQIVND (reference sequence). Here the CDR3 DNA reads TGTGCCAGTAGTTTTGGGACAATTTCAAATTCACCCCTCCACTTT. This encodes CASSFGTISNSPLHF. Together with reference TRBV19 and TRBJ1-6, the CDR3 gives the full variable domain: DGGITQSPKYLFRKEGQNVTLSCEQNLNHDAMYWYRQDPGQGLRLIYYSQIVNDFQKGDIAEGYSVSREKKESFPLTVTSAQKNPTAFYLCASSFGTISNSPLHFGNGTRLTVT.

The sample holds a few counts of this clone. The chain employs TRBV7-7 and TRBJ2-2; the match to TRBD2 covers 7 bases. Unmatched junction bases numbered 7, after V lost 5 bases and J lost 4 bases. The CDR3 has 15 amino acids. Germline CDR1 is SSHAT and CDR2 is FNYEAQ (reference sequence). The CDR3 sequence: CASSVSGIGTGELFF. For the CDR3, the DNA is TGTGCCAGCAGCGTCAGCGGGATCGGCACCGGGGAGCTGTTTTTT.